The sequence of this TCR beta chain was determined in a study of cytomegalovirus exposure and HLA in healthy donors. Germline CDR1 reads SGDLS; CDR2 reads YYNGEE. Trimming removed 4 bases at V and 0 bases at J, with 17 bases between. The length of the CDR3 is 17 residues. The PCR had 60 Vbeta and 13 Jbeta primers. This table comes from immunoSEQ multiplex PCR, and its TCRdb copy is limited to in-frame clones, with some not included. The sample shows over 150,000 clones, 65% to 85% of them seen only once. Sequences were obtained from PBMCs. The source is a woman aged 40 to 50 in good health and CMV-seropositive. The gene calls are TRBV9 and TRBJ1-3; maybe TRBD1 (6 bases). The DNA for the CDR3 is TGTGCCAGCAGCACCCTACCCGGACAGCTCTCTGGAAACACCATATATTTT. Its translation: CASSTLPGQLSGNTIYF.